This record covers a single T cell receptor (beta chain). Its specific antigen is unknown. No much larger clonotype is one base removed from it; base qualities were not supplied. In the paper's terms, the time point label means: persistent/refractory GD, antithyroid drugs over 5 years with positive TRAb. RNA was extracted from PBMCs in TRIzol for both TCR sequencing and RNA sequencing. Graves' disease was diagnosed according to American Thyroid Association guidelines. Patients were recruited from an endocrinology department in Xi'an, China. Each patient gave 7.5 to 10 milliliters of peripheral blood, collected in an EDTA anticoagulant tube. Ficoll Paque Plus density gradient separation was used to isolate PBMCs, and no further T cell sorting was performed. An Agilent 2100 Bioanalyzer and agarose gel were used to assess RNA quality, and a NanoDrop 2000 was used to measure RNA concentration. This sample stems from a study of regulatory T cells in long-lasting Graves disease (dated by TCRdb to the early 2020s). With respect to the entire study: To count as having persistent Graves' disease, a patient had to have received antithyroid drug treatment for over 5 years with TSH receptor autoantibodies remaining persistently positive. TCR sequencing covered around 13 persistent and approximately 20 newly diagnosed Graves' disease patients, about 35 samples in total. Persistent Graves' disease patients were compared with newly diagnosed Graves' disease patients by peripheral blood TCR sequencing and RNA sequencing. The study was registered as a clinical trial and conducted in China. On average, persistent Graves' disease patients in the clinical cohort had been on antithyroid drugs for around 9.5 years. The full study reports these points: The authors noted that the small sample size was a limitation that may lower accuracy. Because the primary lesion, thyroid tissue, could not be accessed, the study looked at peripheral blood alone. Persistent disease showed preferential use of TRBV28, TRBJ1-2 and TRBJ2-5, whereas newly diagnosed disease favored TRBV20-1 and TRBJ2-1. Compared with newly diagnosed patients, patients with persistent Graves' disease had lower TCR Shannon entropy and fewer highly expanded clones, which suggests clonal expansion. A larger number of public clonotypes was shared among persistent patients (approximately 2,600) than among newly diagnosed patients (around 880). Sequencing and analysis were limited to the TCR beta chain.

V gives up 0 bases and J gives up 2 bases, and the segment between their germline ends measures 8 bases. The CDR3 runs 14 residues from the cysteine to the phenylalanine. The CDR3 DNA has 42 bases and is translated from base 1. Taken from the germline V gene, the CDR1 and CDR2 loops are LGHNA and YSLEER. The protocol used for the library was multiplex PCR. TCRdb records Illumina HiSeq 4000 as the sequencer. iRepertoire HTBI primers and Arm-PCR amplification of CDR3 regions were used to construct TCR beta libraries. PCR products were gel purified before sequencing. On the authors' methods: Across samples, around 62 TRBV and 13 to 15 TRBJ segments were identified and used for gene usage analysis of CDR3 amino acid clonotypes. Filtered high-quality paired reads were merged into contigs using COPE and FqMerger. BLAST was used to align contigs to IMGT TRBV, TRBD and TRBJ reference genes, and CDR3 was defined according to IMGT. Any clonotype with a frequency above 0.1% was counted as a highly expanded clone. Shannon entropy served as the measure of repertoire diversity, while the Gini coefficient captured V-J evenness. A clonotype found in more than one individual was treated as public. TCRdb trimmed public reads at Q25 via fastp, called clones via MiXCR and kept in-frame beta chains. Each entry is one CDR3 protein sequence, shown with its most common DNA and genes. These V and J calls rely on TCRdb rather than the paper's analysis. The sample records about 470,000 distinct CDR3 sequences, around 20% of which are singletons. Under 9% of the sample is taken by the ten largest.

The rearranged chain carries TRBV4-3 and TRBJ2-7; no confident D gene assignment can be made. The receptor was derived from a female donor with Graves disease. Specimen: peripheral blood mononuclear cells (PBMCs), collected when the disease was refractory, from a patient treated with antithyroid drugs. The CDR3 amino acid sequence is: CASSQDSLTYEQYF. Read as DNA, the sequence is TGCGCCAGCAGCCAAGACAGCCTTACCTACGAGCAGTACTTC.